One and the same sample provided the 11 T cell receptor beta chains below, sequenced in a study of blood T cell repertoires in COVID-19. Profiling relied on immunoSEQ multiplex PCR, and the TCRdb table lists in-frame clones only, not all of them. This table holds 100,000 to 150,000 clones, over 75% found once. Sequences were obtained from peripheral blood. Every receptor here comes from a man aged 65-85 years with active COVID-19.

The V and J genes are TRBV14 and TRBJ2-7, with D perhaps matching TRBD1 (5 bases). From germline, CDR1 is SGHDN and CDR2 FVKESK. This CDR3 contains 16 residues. V was clipped by 1 base and J by 3 bases, with 16 bases between them. The CDR3 is CASSQGGQSQLYEQYF. CDR3 coding DNA: TGTGCCAGCAGCCAAGGGGGCCAGAGCCAACTCTACGAGCAGTACTTC.

The V gene is TRBV9, the J gene TRBJ2-1; TRBD2 matches 11 bases. This CDR3 contains 16 residues. V lost 0 bases, J lost 2 bases, and 1 base stayed unmatched. From germline, CDR1 is SGDLS and CDR2 YYNGEE. CDR3 in DNA: TGTGCCAGCAGCGTAGTTAGCGGGAGGGCCTACAATGAGCAGTTCTTC. Its protein is CASSVVSGRAYNEQFF. Filled out from reference TRBV9 and TRBJ2-1, the complete variable domain reads DSGVTQTPKHLITATGQRVTLRCSPRSGDLSVYWYQQSLDQGLQFLIQYYNGEERAKGNILERFSAQQFPDLHSELNLSSLELGDSALYFCASSVVSGRAYNEQFFGPGTRLTVL.

Written as DNA, the CDR3 is TGTGCCAGCAGCTTAGAGTTTTGGGGCATTCATTATAGCAATCAGCCCCAGCATTTT. As protein: CASSLEFWGIHYSNQPQHF. The chain links TRBV11-3 to TRBJ1-5; D is possibly TRBD1 (5 bases). From germline, CDR1 is SGHNT and CDR2 YENEEA. The CDR3 consists of 19 residues. The V end lost 0 bases, the J end lost 0 bases, and 18 bases lay between the germline ends.

The chain couples TRBV9 to TRBJ2-5; 8 positions match TRBD2. V gave up 1 base and J gave up 1 base; unmatched junction bases: 6. Germline loops: CDR1 SGDLS, CDR2 YYNGEE. The CDR3 totals 16 residues. The CDR3 here is CASSVSGRAPQETQYF. The CDR3 nucleotides read TGTGCCAGCAGCGTATCCGGGAGGGCTCCCCAAGAGACCCAGTACTTC.

V and J are TRBV15 and TRBJ1-3; D might be TRBD1 (6 bases). V was pared by 0 bases and J by 0 bases, with 12 bases between. Per the germline V gene, CDR1 is LNHNV and CDR2 is YYDKDF (reference sequence). The CDR3 is made up of 17 amino acids. The CDR3 region is CATSRDPGTSSGNTIYF. As DNA, the CDR3 is TGTGCCACCAGCAGAGATCCGGGGACATCCTCTGGAAACACCATATATTTT. The full variable domain, completed using reference TRBV15 and TRBJ1-3, is DAMVIQNPRYQVTQFGKPVTLSCSQTLNHNVMYWYQQKSSQAPKLLFHYYDKDFNNEADTPDNFQSRRPNTSFCFLDIRSPGLGDTAMYLCATSRDPGTSSGNTIYFGEGSWLTVV.

The V call is TRBV14, the J call TRBJ1-1; a possible D gene is TRBD1 (5 bases). Germline CDR1 and CDR2: SGHDN and FVKESK. This CDR3 has 14 residues. Trimming shortened V by 2 bases and J by 9 bases, and 16 bases separated the two germline ends. The CDR3 protein is CASSQRGSTLKAFF. CDR3 DNA sequence: TGTGCCAGCAGCCAAAGGGGCAGCACATTAAAAGCTTTCTTT.

V gene TRBV11-3 combines with J gene TRBJ2-7; 10 bases are a match to TRBD1. The V segment lost 5 bases and the J segment 5 bases; nucleotides outside the gene matches: 9. CDR3 length: 15 residues. The germline gives CDR1 SGHNT, CDR2 YENEEA. The CDR3 DNA reads TGTGCCAGCAGCCCATCCCTTGACAGGGGGCACGAGCAGTACTTC. Its protein is CASSPSLDRGHEQYF.

V usage is TRBV9 and J usage is TRBJ1-6, with 9 nucleotides matching TRBD1. The CDR3 has 14 amino acids. The ends lost 2 bases at V and 7 bases at J; junction bases unmatched: 1. Per the germline V gene, CDR1 is SGDLS and CDR2 is YYNGEE. CDR3 region: CASSVGTGNSPLHF. Here the CDR3 DNA reads TGTGCCAGCAGCGTCGGGACAGGGAATTCACCCCTCCACTTT. Based on the CDR3 plus reference TRBV9 and TRBJ1-6, the full variable domain is DSGVTQTPKHLITATGQRVTLRCSPRSGDLSVYWYQQSLDQGLQFLIQYYNGEERAKGNILERFSAQQFPDLHSELNLSSLELGDSALYFCASSVGTGNSPLHFGNGTRLTVT.

This chain connects TRBV10-3 to TRBJ2-7, with D perhaps matching TRBD1 (6 bases). The V and J ends lost 0 bases and 4 bases respectively, with 22 bases between them. The CDR3 is 18 amino acids. Germline V gene lookup returns CDR1 ENHRY and CDR2 SYGVKD. For the CDR3, the DNA is TGTGCCATCAGTGAGTCAGAGGGGGTTTCTGGAGCCGGTTACGAGCAGTACTTC. Amino acid sequence: CAISESEGVSGAGYEQYF.

The chain links TRBV28 to TRBJ1-1; unclear D gene. The germline V gene has CDR1 MDHEN and CDR2 SYDVKM. The CDR3 spans 12 residues. V was clipped by 3 bases and J by 10 bases, with 12 bases between them. The CDR3 loop is CASSLSTSRAFF. DNA of the CDR3: TGTGCCAGCAGTTTGTCCACCTCCAGAGCTTTCTTT.

For the CDR3, the DNA is TGTGCCAGCTCACCTACCACAGGGGGCGACTATGGCTACACCTTC. Amino acids: CASSPTTGGDYGYTF. The gene calls are TRBV18 and TRBJ1-2, with TRBD1 identical over 9 bases. Germline CDR1 reads KGHSH; CDR2 reads LQKENI. V lost 3 bases and J lost 3; bases outside the gene matches: 5. The CDR3 loop spans 15 amino acids.